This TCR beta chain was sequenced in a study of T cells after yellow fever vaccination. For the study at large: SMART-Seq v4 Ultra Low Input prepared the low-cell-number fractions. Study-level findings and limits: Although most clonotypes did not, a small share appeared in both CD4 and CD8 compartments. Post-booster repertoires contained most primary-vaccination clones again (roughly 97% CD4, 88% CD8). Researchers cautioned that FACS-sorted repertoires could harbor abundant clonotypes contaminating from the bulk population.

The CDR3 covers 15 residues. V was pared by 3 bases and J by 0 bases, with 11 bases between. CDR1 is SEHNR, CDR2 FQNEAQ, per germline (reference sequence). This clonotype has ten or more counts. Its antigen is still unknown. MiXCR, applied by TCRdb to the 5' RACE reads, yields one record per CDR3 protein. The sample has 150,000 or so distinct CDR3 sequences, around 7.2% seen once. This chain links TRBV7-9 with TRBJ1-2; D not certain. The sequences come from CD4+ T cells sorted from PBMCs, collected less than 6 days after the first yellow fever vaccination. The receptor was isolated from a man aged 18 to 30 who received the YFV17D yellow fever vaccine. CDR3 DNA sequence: TGTGCCAGCAGCTTCACGCAGGTGTCTAACTATGGCTACACCTTC. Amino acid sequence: CASSFTQVSNYGYTF.